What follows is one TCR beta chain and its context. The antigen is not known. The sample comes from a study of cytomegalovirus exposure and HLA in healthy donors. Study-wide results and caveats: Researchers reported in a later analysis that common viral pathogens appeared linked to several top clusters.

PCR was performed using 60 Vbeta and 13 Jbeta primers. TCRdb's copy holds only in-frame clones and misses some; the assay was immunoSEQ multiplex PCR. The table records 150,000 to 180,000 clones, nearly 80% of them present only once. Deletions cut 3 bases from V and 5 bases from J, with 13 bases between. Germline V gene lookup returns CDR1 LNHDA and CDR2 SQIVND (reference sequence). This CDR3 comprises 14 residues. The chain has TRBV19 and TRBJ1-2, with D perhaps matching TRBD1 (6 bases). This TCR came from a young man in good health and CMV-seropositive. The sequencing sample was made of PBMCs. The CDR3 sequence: CASSMWGPGYGYTF. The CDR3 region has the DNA TGTGCCAGTAGTATGTGGGGGCCCGGGTATGGCTACACCTTC.